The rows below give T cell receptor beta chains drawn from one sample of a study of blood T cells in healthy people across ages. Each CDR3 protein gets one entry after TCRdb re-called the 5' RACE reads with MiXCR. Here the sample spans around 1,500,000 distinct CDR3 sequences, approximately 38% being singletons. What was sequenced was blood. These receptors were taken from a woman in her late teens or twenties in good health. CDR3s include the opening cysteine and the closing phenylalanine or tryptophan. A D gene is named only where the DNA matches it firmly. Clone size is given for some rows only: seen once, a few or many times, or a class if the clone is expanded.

DNA: TGTGCCAGCAGCCAACTAGGGGGGAGCGCAGATACGCAGTATTTT
CDR3: CASSQLGGSADTQYF
length: 15
D: .
V: TRBV3-1
size: few
J: TRBJ2-3

DNA: TGTGCCAGCAGTTTGGAGAGAGACAGACTTGGGGATACGCAGTATTTT
CDR3: CASSLERDRLGDTQYF
length: 16
D: .
V: TRBV28
size: few
J: TRBJ2-3

DNA: TGTGCCAGCAGTGAATTGAGGGGAACAGGGGTCGGATCACCCCTCCACTTT
CDR3: CASSELRGTGVGSPLHF
length: 17
D: TRBD1
V: TRBV2
size: .
J: TRBJ1-6

DNA: TGCAGCGTTGCGTCCGGGTCTGAAGCTTTCTTT
CDR3: CSVASGSEAFF
length: 11
D: .
V: TRBV29-1
size: few
J: TRBJ1-1

DNA: TGCGCCAGCAGCCTGGGGGACAGGTCAAACATTCAGTACTTC
CDR3: CASSLGDRSNIQYF
length: 14
D: TRBD1
V: TRBV4-3
size: .
J: TRBJ2-4

DNA: TGTGCCATCAGTGAGCTAAACAATGAAAAACTGTTTTTT
CDR3: CAISELNNEKLFF
length: 13
D: .
V: TRBV10-3
size: few
J: TRBJ1-4

DNA: TGTGCCAGCAGCCAAGATCTGGGGGGTGAAAAACTGTTTTTT
CDR3: CASSQDLGGEKLFF
length: 14
D: .
V: TRBV3-1
size: few
J: TRBJ1-4

DNA: TGTGCCAGCACCCCTCTTTCCCTCTCTGGGGCCAACGTCCTGACTTTC
CDR3: CASTPLSLSGANVLTF
length: 16
D: .
V: TRBV27
size: few
J: TRBJ2-6

DNA: TGTGCCAGCAACTTCCCTCCGGGACAGGGAGTTAACACTGAAGCTTTCTTT
CDR3: CASNFPPGQGVNTEAFF
length: 17
D: TRBD1
V: TRBV27
size: .
J: TRBJ1-1

DNA: TGTGCCAGCAGCTTAGGGACCCCACTCACTGAAGCTTTCTTT
CDR3: CASSLGTPLTEAFF
length: 14
D: .
V: TRBV11-2
size: .
J: TRBJ1-1